Listed below are T cell receptor beta chains from one sample, sequenced in a study of T cell responses to AZD1222 COVID-19 vaccine. Some clones are missing from TCRdb's copy, which holds only in-frame ones; the method was immunoSEQ multiplex PCR. The table includes 130,000 or so clones, more than 85% detected once. The starting material was peripheral blood, obtained on day 0 of AZD1222 vaccination. These TCRs come from an adult in good health. Each CDR3 is given with its conserved first and last residue. The D gene is left open where the match is weak. Some rows mark clone size as missing; the rest say once, few, many or name a class of expanded clone.

TRBV29-1,.,TRBJ1-1,TRBD1,CSVEDPRDRMNTEAFF,TGCAGCGTTGAAGATCCCCGGGACAGAATGAACACTGAAGCTTTCTTT
TRBV19,.,TRBJ2-1,.,CASSKGPSSYNEQFF,TGTGCCAGTAGTAAGGGCCCTAGCTCCTACAATGAGCAGTTCTTC
TRBV5-6,.,TRBJ1-1,TRBD1,CASSLGQGYTEAFF,TGTGCCAGCAGCTTGGGACAGGGGTACACTGAAGCTTTCTTT
TRBV15,.,TRBJ2-1,TRBD2,CATSRDKAGIDEQFF,TGTGCCACCAGCAGAGATAAAGCGGGAATAGATGAGCAGTTCTTC
TRBV24-1,.,TRBJ2-2,TRBD1,CAIRQGGTGELFF,TGTGCCATCCGACAGGGTGGCACCGGGGAGCTGTTTTTT
TRBV25-1,.,TRBJ1-6,.,CASSGSSGEGSPLHF,TGTGCCAGCAGTGGTTCATCAGGGGAAGGATCACCCCTCCACTTT
TRBV6-2/TRBV6-3,.,TRBJ2-5,TRBD2,CASSATSVETQYF,TGTGCCAGCAGTGCTACTAGCGTGGAGACCCAGTACTTC
TRBV3-1/TRBV3-2,.,TRBJ2-3,.,CASSQGGDTQYF,TGTGCCAGCAGCCAGGGAGGAGATACGCAGTATTTT
TRBV4-1,.,TRBJ1-5,TRBD1,CASSPGQSYQPQHF,TGCGCCAGCAGCCCGGGACAGAGTTATCAGCCCCAGCATTTT
TRBV27,.,TRBJ2-1,TRBD2,CASSGTRTYNEQFF,TGTGCCAGCAGTGGGACTAGGACATATAATGAGCAGTTCTTC
TRBV28,.,TRBJ1-2,.,CASTPPRAGKNYTF,TGTGCCAGCACCCCACCCAGGGCAGGGAAGAACTACACCTTC
TRBV5-5,.,TRBJ1-5,.,CASSSWGNSNQPQHF,TGTGCCAGCAGCTCATGGGGAAATAGCAATCAGCCCCAGCATTTT
TRBV24-1,.,TRBJ2-1,.,CATSDPGRGLNEQFF,TGTGCCACCAGTGATCCGGGCAGGGGTCTCAATGAGCAGTTCTTC
TRBV15,once,TRBJ2-4,.,CATSVRGGLGAKNIQYF,TGTGCCACCAGCGTCAGGGGAGGGTTGGGGGCCAAAAACATTCAGTACTTC
TRBV7-2,.,TRBJ2-7,TRBD1,CASSIKTGVEQYF,TGTGCCAGCAGCATAAAGACAGGGGTCGAGCAGTACTTC
TRBV4-3,.,TRBJ1-2,.,CASSQDRGRGYTF,TGCGCCAGCAGCCAAGACCGGGGGCGGGGCTACACCTTC
TRBV5-3,once,TRBJ2-7,.,CARSDDRSFYEQYF,TGTGCCAGAAGTGACGACAGGAGTTTCTACGAGCAGTACTTC
TRBV27,.,TRBJ2-3,.,CASSFTPRDTQYF,TGTGCCAGCAGCTTTACCCCCAGAGATACGCAGTATTTT
TRBV9,.,TRBJ2-2,.,CASSVEWIGELFF,TGTGCCAGCAGCGTAGAATGGATCGGGGAGCTGTTTTTT
TRBV11-2,.,TRBJ1-3,TRBD1,CASIETGGFHTIYF,TGTGCCAGCATCGAGACAGGGGGCTTTCACACCATATATTTT
TRBV4-1,.,TRBJ2-3,.,CASSLLPSGVGVADTQYF,TGCGCCAGCAGCCTCCTCCCCTCCGGAGTGGGGGTGGCAGATACGCAGTATTTT
TRBV5-1,.,TRBJ1-2,.,CASSTRDGNYGYTF,TGCGCCAGCAGCACCCGGGACGGCAACTATGGCTACACCTTC
TRBV23-1,once,TRBJ2-7,TRBD1,CASSPGTGGCYEQYF,TGCGCCAGCAGTCCGGGGACAGGGGGCTGTTACGAGCAGTACTTC
TRBV6-4,.,TRBJ2-1,TRBD2,CASTTIRTSGDFYNEQFF,TGTGCCAGCACTACGATTCGGACTAGCGGGGATTTTTACAATGAGCAGTTCTTC
TRBV6-2/TRBV6-3,.,TRBJ2-3,.,CASSHPRTLDTQYF,TGTGCCAGCAGTCACCCCCGGACATTAGATACGCAGTATTTT
TRBV7-6,.,TRBJ1-2,TRBD1,CASSPGQGGYGYTF,TGTGCCAGCAGCCCGGGACAGGGGGGCTATGGCTACACCTTC
TRBV12-3/TRBV12-4,.,TRBJ2-3,.,CASSPGADTQYF,TGTGCCAGCAGCCCCGGAGCAGATACGCAGTATTTT
TRBV19,.,TRBJ1-5,.,CASSRQADNQPQHF,TGTGCCAGTAGTAGACAGGCAGACAATCAGCCCCAGCATTTT
TRBV5-1,.,TRBJ1-2,TRBD1,CASSSMDRVYGYTF,TGCGCCAGCAGCTCGATGGACAGGGTCTATGGCTACACCTTC
TRBV2,.,TRBJ2-1,TRBD2,CAGARTSGRNEQFF,TGTGCCGGCGCTAGGACTAGCGGGAGAAATGAGCAGTTCTTC
TRBV7-9,.,TRBJ2-3,.,CASSLADTQYF,TGTGCCAGCAGCTTAGCAGATACGCAGTATTTT
TRBV19,.,TRBJ2-2,.,CASRNVNTGELFF,TGTGCCAGTAGGAACGTGAACACCGGGGAGCTGTTTTTT
TRBV11-2,.,TRBJ2-1,TRBD2,CASSQTLAGGGLLDEQFF,TGTGCCAGCAGTCAAACATTAGCGGGAGGGGGACTCTTGGATGAGCAGTTCTTC
TRBV28,.,TRBJ1-1,.,CASSLQLPAGAFF,TGTGCCAGCAGTTTACAGCTGCCCGCCGGGGCTTTCTTT
TRBV27,.,TRBJ2-7,TRBD1,CASSSTGDYEQYF,TGTGCCAGCAGTTCGACAGGGGATTACGAGCAGTACTTC
TRBV7-6,few,TRBJ1-6,.,CASSLRGQHNSPLHF,TGTGCCAGCAGCTTACGAGGGCAGCATAATTCACCCCTCCACTTT
TRBV7-7,.,TRBJ2-1,.,CASSLGGSSGQQFF,TGTGCTAGCAGCTTAGGAGGGTCCTCCGGTCAGCAGTTCTTC
TRBV30,.,TRBJ1-1,.,CANSGTAHVGAFF,TGTGCCAATTCCGGGACCGCTCACGTCGGAGCTTTCTTT
TRBV9,.,TRBJ1-1,TRBD1,CASSVGTGNTEAFF,TGTGCCAGCAGCGTCGGGACAGGGAACACTGAAGCTTTCTTT
TRBV5-1,.,TRBJ1-2,.,CASSLEGRALGGYTF,TGCGCCAGCAGCTTGGAAGGCAGGGCCCTAGGGGGCTACACCTTC
TRBV20-1,.,TRBJ1-2,.,CSTDSYGYTF,TGCAGTACCGACAGCTATGGCTACACCTTC
TRBV7-3,once,TRBJ1-1,TRBD1,CASKQGAFTEAFF,TGTGCCAGCAAACAGGGGGCCTTCACTGAAGCTTTCTTT
TRBV24-1,.,TRBJ2-1,.,CATSDGDTFPYNEQFF,TGTGCCACCAGTGACGGGGACACCTTTCCCTACAATGAGCAGTTCTTC
TRBV5-1,few,TRBJ1-1,.,CASSPDTLNTEAFF,TGCGCCAGCAGCCCGGACACGCTGAACACTGAAGCTTTCTTT
TRBV28,once,TRBJ1-2,.,CASRLGTDYGYTF,TGTGCCAGCAGACTGGGGACTGATTATGGCTACACCTTC
TRBV4-2,.,TRBJ1-4,TRBD1,CASSYGQGATGGEKLFF,TGTGCCAGCAGTTATGGACAGGGCGCTACAGGGGGTGAAAAACTGTTTTTT
TRBV5-8,once,TRBJ2-2,TRBD2,CASSLRSSGSITGELFF,TGTGCCAGCAGCTTGAGATCCAGCGGGAGTATTACCGGGGAGCTGTTTTTT
TRBV3-1/TRBV3-2,.,TRBJ1-1,.,CASSPRGGRSVNTEAFF,TGTGCCAGCAGCCCAAGAGGTGGGAGGTCCGTAAACACTGAAGCTTTCTTT
TRBV18,.,TRBJ2-2,.,CASSLVPNTGELFF,TGTGCCAGCTCACTCGTACCGAACACCGGGGAGCTGTTTTTT
TRBV6-1,.,TRBJ1-2,.,CASSEIRRAVGYTF,TGTGCCAGCAGTGAAATTCGCCGGGCGGTTGGCTACACCTTC
TRBV6-5,.,TRBJ2-7,TRBD2,CASSKHSGRYEQYF,TGTGCCAGCAGCAAACATAGCGGGAGGTACGAGCAGTACTTC
TRBV5-1,once,TRBJ2-3,TRBD2,CASSSWTSGLRTDTQYF,TGCGCCAGCAGCTCCTGGACTAGCGGCCTCCGCACAGATACGCAGTATTTT
TRBV7-2,once,TRBJ2-7,.,CASSLAPRVHEQYF,TGTGCCAGCAGCTTAGCGCCAAGGGTTCACGAGCAGTACTTC
TRBV30,.,TRBJ2-1,TRBD2,CAWSGNRLAGGPKFYNEQFF,TGTGCCTGGAGTGGGAACAGACTAGCGGGAGGGCCTAAGTTCTATAATGAGCAGTTCTTC
TRBV5-6,.,TRBJ1-3,.,CASGASGDLSGNTIYF,TGTGCCTCGGGGGCGTCGGGGGACTTGTCTGGAAACACCATATATTTT
TRBV11-1,.,TRBJ1-1,.,CASSWGDNPNTEAFF,TGTGCCAGCAGCTGGGGGGACAACCCGAACACTGAAGCTTTCTTT
TRBV14,.,TRBJ1-1,TRBD1,CASSLRQGKAFF,TGTGCCAGCAGCCTACGACAGGGGAAAGCTTTCTTT
TRBV5-4,.,TRBJ2-2,.,CASSFPGPDPNTGELFF,TGTGCCAGCAGCTTTCCGGGACCCGACCCGAACACCGGGGAGCTGTTTTTT
TRBV7-8,.,TRBJ1-6,.,CASSLDRTDYSPLHF,TGTGCCAGCAGCTTAGATAGGACAGACTATTCACCCCTCCACTTT